This TCR beta chain was captured by sequencing in a study of cytomegalovirus exposure and HLA in healthy donors. As for this clone: The antigen is undetermined.

The CDR3 spans 11 residues. Germline CDR1 and CDR2: ENHRY and SYGVKD. Deletions cut 10 bases from V and 4 bases from J, with 8 bases between. Study results and caveats: A later analysis found common viral pathogens apparently linked to several of the most significant clusters.

Amplification used 60 Vbeta primers and 13 Jbeta primers. Profiling relied on immunoSEQ multiplex PCR, and the TCRdb table lists in-frame clones only, not all of them. The sample shows some 170,000 clones, 65% to 80% of them seen only once. This chain uses TRBV10-3 with TRBJ1-3; no clear D gene. The source is a man aged 35-49 years in good health and CMV-seronegative. Sequenced material: PBMCs. The CDR3 coding sequence is TGTGCCACATTGGAGGGAAACACCATATATTTT. This translates into CATLEGNTIYF.